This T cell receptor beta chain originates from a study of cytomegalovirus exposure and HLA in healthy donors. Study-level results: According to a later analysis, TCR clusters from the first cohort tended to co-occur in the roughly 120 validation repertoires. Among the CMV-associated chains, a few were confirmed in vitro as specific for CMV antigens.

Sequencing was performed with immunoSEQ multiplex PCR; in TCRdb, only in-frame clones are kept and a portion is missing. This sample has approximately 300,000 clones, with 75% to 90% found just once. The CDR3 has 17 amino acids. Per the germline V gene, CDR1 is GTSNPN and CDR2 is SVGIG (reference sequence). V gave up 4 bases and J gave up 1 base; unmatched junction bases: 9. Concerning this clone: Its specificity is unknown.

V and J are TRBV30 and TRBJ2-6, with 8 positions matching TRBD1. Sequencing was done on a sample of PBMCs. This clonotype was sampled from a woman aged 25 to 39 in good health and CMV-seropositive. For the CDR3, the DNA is TGTGCCTGGACCTCACGCGGGACAGGATCTGGGGCCAACGTCCTGACTTTC. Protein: CAWTSRGTGSGANVLTF.